Shown below are 32 T cell receptor beta chains from a single sample sequenced in a study of CD8 T cells in ankylosing spondylitis. Findings and limits, study-wide: Within ankylosing spondylitis blood, a TCR beta motif made up of seven to nine highly homologous variants appeared to be characteristic.

One entry per CDR3 protein, called by TCRdb with MiXCR from the 5' RACE reads. The table records 130,000 or so distinct CDR3 sequences, roughly 15% of them present only once. These receptors have no identified antigens. The sequenced sample consisted of blood, either unsorted or a sorted T cell fraction (not recorded which). The origin of the receptors is a male donor with ankylosing spondylitis.

This clonotype was detected once. This chain uses TRBV27 with TRBJ1-2, with D unclear. The CDR3 spans 13 residues. V was shortened by 8 bases and J by 3 bases, with 13 bases between the two germline ends. In germline, CDR1 is MNHEY, CDR2 SMNVEV (reference sequence). CDR3 in amino acids: CASAQDPYYGYTF. The CDR3 DNA reads TGTGCCAGCGCCCAGGACCCGTACTATGGCTACACCTTC.

This chain joins TRBV6-2 or TRBV6-3 and TRBJ2-7; 7 bases match TRBD2. Germline CDR1 MNHEY, CDR2 SVGEGT. V was clipped by 2 bases and J by 2 bases; unmatched bases: 0. This CDR3 comprises 13 residues. The DNA for the CDR3 is TGTGCCAGCAGTTACCGGGAGGCCTACGAGCAGTACTTC. Translating it yields CASSYREAYEQYF.

This clonotype was observed a few times. The chain carries TRBV9 and TRBJ2-1; 9 bases are a match to TRBD2. There are 15 residues in the CDR3. From germline, CDR1 is SGDLS and CDR2 YYNGEE. After removal of 2 bases from V and 2 bases from J, the junction contained 2 bases not matched to a gene. The CDR3 region is CASSVSGRPYNEQFF. The DNA of the CDR3 is TGTGCCAGCAGCGTCAGCGGGAGGCCCTACAATGAGCAGTTCTTC.

This clonotype turned up a few times. The CDR3 bases are TGTGCCAGTAGTATAGATGGGGCTAGCGGGCCCCTTTTTCACAATGAGCAGTTCTTC. Translating gives CASSIDGASGPLFHNEQFF. The gene calls are TRBV19 and TRBJ2-1; 8 nucleotides align to TRBD2. Trimming cost V 0 bases and J 5 bases; bases outside gene matches: 15. The length of the CDR3 is 19 residues. Germline loops: CDR1 LNHDA, CDR2 SQIVND (reference sequence).

Remarks on this clonotype: A much larger clone differs from this one at a single base, so this may be a read error. V and J are TRBV27 and TRBJ2-1; no definite D call. Germline V gives CDR1 MNHEY, CDR2 SMNVEV (reference sequence). This CDR3 has 12 amino acids. V lost 10 bases to trimming and J lost 6 bases, with 13 bases between them. Here the CDR3 DNA reads TGTGCCATCGGCTGGATTCGCAATGAGCAGTTCTTC. It encodes CAIGWIRNEQFF.

The V and J genes are TRBV4-1 and TRBJ1-2, with D tentatively TRBD1 (6 bases). Per germline, CDR1 MGHRA and CDR2 YSYEKL. The CDR3 sequence is 15 residues long. With 2 bases removed from V and 3 bases from J, the gap between germline ends came to 13 bases. The DNA of the CDR3 is TGCGCCAGCAGCCAATATGTCAGGGGCGACTATGGCTACACCTTC. Amino acids: CASSQYVRGDYGYTF.

This clonotype was detected a few times. This chain joins TRBV27 and TRBJ2-1; D is perhaps TRBD1 or TRBD2 (6 bases each). The germline V and J ends were trimmed by 6 bases and 0 bases, with 15 bases remaining between them. In germline, CDR1 is MNHEY, CDR2 SMNVEV (reference sequence). The CDR3 has 16 amino acids. In nucleotides, the CDR3 is TGTGCCAGCAGACATATAGCGGACAGCTCCTACAATGAGCAGTTCTTC. Protein: CASRHIADSSYNEQFF.

This clonotype occurred a few times. The chain recombines TRBV6-1 with TRBJ2-7; 9 bases agree with TRBD1. Per the germline V gene, CDR1 is MNHNS and CDR2 is SASEGT. Losses at the gene ends were 8 bases for V and 6 bases for J; bases not matched to a gene: 26. The CDR3 contains 19 residues. The CDR3 here is CASQAPHFQAGTGRVEQYF. In nucleotides, the CDR3 is TGTGCCAGCCAAGCCCCTCACTTTCAGGCCGGGACAGGGAGGGTCGAGCAGTACTTC.

This clonotype has just a few counts. The rearrangement links TRBV6-5 to TRBJ2-5; a possible D gene is TRBD1 (6 bases). The CDR3 covers 15 residues. The V gene's germline CDR1 is MNHEY and CDR2 SVGAGI. Trimming took off 2 bases at V and 3 bases at J, with 13 bases between the two ends. The DNA of the CDR3 is TGTGCCAGCAGTTACCTTTGGACAGAGAAAGAGACCCAGTACTTC. As protein: CASSYLWTEKETQYF.

This clonotype was counted only a few times. The chain employs TRBV4-1 and TRBJ1-3, with D possibly matching TRBD1 (5 bases). Trimming pared 4 bases from V and 2 bases from J, leaving 18 bases between. Germline V gene data show CDR1 as MGHRA and CDR2 as YSYEKL. The CDR3 is 17 amino acids. The CDR3 sequence: CASSPPGGPSPGNTIYF. The CDR3 bases are TGCGCCAGCAGCCCCCCCGGGGGACCTTCCCCTGGAAACACCATATATTTT.

This clonotype was recorded a few times. This chain links TRBV15 with TRBJ2-3, with no clear D. The CDR3 loop spans 13 amino acids. CDR1 is LNHNV, CDR2 YYDKDF, per germline (reference sequence). Trimming cost V 5 bases and J 6 bases, with 12 bases left between them. The CDR3 loop reads CATSLRPSDTQYF. In nucleotides, the CDR3 is TGTGCCACCAGCTTAAGGCCATCCGATACGCAGTATTTT.

J is TRBJ2-6 and V is TRBV9; D uncertain. The CDR3 has 13 amino acids. V was cut by 2 bases and J by 3 bases, with 3 bases left in between. In germline, CDR1 is SGDLS, CDR2 YYNGEE. CDR3 region: CASSVNGANVLTF. The DNA for the CDR3 is TGTGCCAGCAGCGTCAATGGGGCCAACGTCCTGACTTTC.

This clonotype has only a few counts. The chain recombines TRBV28 with TRBJ2-3, with D perhaps TRBD1 (6 bases). Germline lookup yields CDR1 MDHEN and CDR2 SYDVKM. The CDR3 covers 14 residues. V lost 4 bases and J 0 bases, leaving 8 bases between the germline ends. The CDR3 sequence is CASSSDRSTDTQYF. The CDR3 region has the DNA TGTGCCAGCAGTTCGGACAGAAGCACAGATACGCAGTATTTT.

This clonotype occurred many times. The rearrangement links TRBV5-1 to TRBJ2-7; 7 nucleotides agree with TRBD1. Germline lookup yields CDR1 SGHRS and CDR2 YFSETQ. The CDR3 sequence is 15 residues long. V shed 8 bases, J shed 1 base, and the junction held 12 bases outside the gene matches. Written as DNA, the CDR3 is TGCGCCAGTGCCTCTTTTGGGGACAGATCCTACGAGCAGTACTTC. Residues: CASASFGDRSYEQYF.

This sequence joins TRBV20-1 and TRBJ2-3; 14 positions match TRBD2. V trimming: 3 bases; J trimming: 2 bases; junction bases outside the gene matches: 7. The CDR3 is made up of 17 amino acids. Germline V gene data show CDR1 as DFQATT and CDR2 as SNEGSKA (reference sequence). The CDR3 DNA follows: TGCAGTGCTAGTAGAACGGGACTAGCGGGAGTCACAGATACGCAGTATTTT. Translating it yields CSASRTGLAGVTDTQYF.

This clonotype has more than one count but fewer than ten. The rearrangement joins TRBV4-2 to TRBJ2-7; D might be TRBD2 (6 bases). The V end was cut by 1 base, the J end by 0 bases, with 10 bases between. The length of the CDR3 is 15 residues. Germline V gives CDR1 LGHNA, CDR2 YNFKEQ. CDR3 region: CASSQGDLSSYEQYF. CDR3 bases: TGTGCCAGCAGCCAAGGGGACTTAAGCTCCTACGAGCAGTACTTC.

This clonotype occurred a few times. The chain uses TRBV7-9 and TRBJ2-1, with 8 nucleotides matching TRBD1. V dropped 6 bases and J dropped 3; count of bases not matched to a gene: 4. The germline V gene encodes CDR1 SEHNR and CDR2 FQNEAQ (reference sequence). This CDR3 region has 14 residues. The DNA for the CDR3 is TGTGCCAGCAGAACGGGACAGGACTACAATGAGCAGTTCTTC. This sequence encodes CASRTGQDYNEQFF.

This clonotype has only a few counts. This chain's CDR3 is CASSLELGVQETQYF. CDR3 sequence (DNA): TGTGCCAGCAGCTTAGAGCTGGGTGTCCAAGAGACCCAGTACTTC. The chain uses TRBV7-9 and TRBJ2-5, with unresolved D. The V gene lost 1 base and the J gene lost 1 base, with 10 bases spanning the gap. Germline V gene lookup returns CDR1 SEHNR and CDR2 FQNEAQ (reference sequence). The CDR3 extends over 15 amino acids.

The DNA for the CDR3 is TGTGCCAGCAGCCAAAAGCGGGAGGGGTATACCGGGGAGCTGTTTTTT. It is translated as CASSQKREGYTGELFF. J is TRBJ2-2 and V is TRBV3-1; 10 nucleotides agree with TRBD2. The CDR3 is 16 residues long. CDR1 and CDR2 from the germline V gene are LGHDT and YNNKEL (reference sequence). J lost 5 bases, V lost 2 bases, and 5 bases had no gene match.

The chain carries TRBV11-2 and TRBJ2-3; 8 nucleotides match TRBD1. J was trimmed by 5 bases and V by 4 bases; bases with no gene match: 5. This CDR3 is built from 14 residues. CDR1 is SGHAT, CDR2 FQNNGV, per germline. The CDR3 spells CASSSLTGGDTQYF. The CDR3 nucleotides read TGTGCCAGCAGCTCGCTTACAGGGGGAGATACGCAGTATTTT.

This clonotype has only a few counts. The chain recombines TRBV18 with TRBJ2-1, with no clear D. This CDR3 contains 14 residues. Germline lookup yields CDR1 KGHSH and CDR2 LQKENI. Trimming removed 2 bases at V and 1 base at J, with 6 bases between. This CDR3 is CASSPDTSYNEQFF. The CDR3 DNA follows: TGTGCCAGCTCACCAGACACTTCCTACAATGAGCAGTTCTTC.

This clonotype was counted a few times. J is TRBJ2-2 and V is TRBV20-1; D ambiguous. Germline V gene data show CDR1 as DFQATT and CDR2 as SNEGSKA (reference sequence). The CDR3 runs to 13 residues. Trimming cost V 2 bases and J 0 bases, with 4 bases left between them. CDR3 sequence: CSARRANTGELFF. CDR3 bases: TGCAGTGCTAGACGGGCGAACACCGGGGAGCTGTTTTTT.

This clonotype was seen a handful of times. The rearrangement joins TRBV28 to TRBJ1-3, with D possibly TRBD1 on 5 matching bases. This CDR3 has 16 amino acids. The germline V and J ends were trimmed by 7 bases and 0 bases, with 16 bases remaining between them. Germline V gene sequence: CDR1 MDHEN, CDR2 SYDVKM. The CDR3 loop is CASIQDRYFSGNTIYF. The CDR3 nucleotides read TGTGCCAGCATCCAAGACAGATACTTCTCTGGAAACACCATATATTTT.

This clonotype occurred a few times. The V call is TRBV5-1, the J call TRBJ2-7, with D tentatively TRBD2 (5 bases). Per germline, CDR1 SGHRS and CDR2 YFSETQ. With 2 bases removed from V and 3 bases from J, the gap between germline ends came to 9 bases. This CDR3 comprises 13 residues. The CDR3: CASSLEGFYEQYF. CDR3 nucleotides: TGCGCCAGCAGCTTAGAGGGATTCTACGAGCAGTACTTC. Using reference TRBV5-1 and TRBJ2-7 for the parts outside the CDR3, the full variable domain is KAGVTQTPRYLIKTRGQQVTLSCSPISGHRSVSWYQQTPGQGLQFLFEYFSETQRNKGNFPGRFSGRQFSNSRSEMNVSTLELGDSALYLCASSLEGFYEQYFGPGTRLTVT.

This clonotype was seen a handful of times. This chain links TRBV7-9 with TRBJ1-2; 12 bases are a match to TRBD1. The CDR3 is 14 amino acids. Germline V lookup: CDR1 SEHNR, CDR2 FQNEAQ (reference sequence). V lost 1 base to trimming and J lost 6 bases; unmatched junction nucleotides: 0. For the CDR3, the DNA is TGTGCCAGCAGCTTAGGGGACAGGGGGCATGGCTACACCTTC. It codes for CASSLGDRGHGYTF. Full variable domain (remainder filled in from reference TRBV7-9 and TRBJ1-2): DTGVSQNPRHKITKRGQNVTFRCDPISEHNRLYWYRQTLGQGPEFLTYFQNEAQLEKSRLLSDRFSAERPKGSFSTLEIQRTEQGDSAMYLCASSLGDRGHGYTFGSGTRLTVV.

The CDR3: CASSLRDRGLYEQYF. The CDR3, as DNA: TGCGCCAGCAGCCTCCGGGACAGGGGACTATACGAGCAGTACTTC. V gene TRBV5-1 combines with J gene TRBJ2-7, with 10 nucleotides matching TRBD1. V gave up 4 bases and J gave up 4 bases; unmatched junction bases: 8. Germline V gives CDR1 SGHRS, CDR2 YFSETQ. The CDR3 consists of 15 residues. The variable domain in full, completed from reference TRBV5-1 and TRBJ2-7, reads KAGVTQTPRYLIKTRGQQVTLSCSPISGHRSVSWYQQTPGQGLQFLFEYFSETQRNKGNFPGRFSGRQFSNSRSEMNVSTLELGDSALYLCASSLRDRGLYEQYFGPGTRLTVT.

J is TRBJ1-1 and V is TRBV29-1; 9 nucleotides align to TRBD1. Germline CDR1 is SQVTM and CDR2 is ANQGSEA. The CDR3 covers 13 residues. The junction had 5 bases not matched to a gene; V was cut back by 8 bases and J by 1 base. CDR3 sequence reads: CSIGQGQNTEAFF. CDR3 DNA sequence: TGCAGCATAGGACAGGGGCAGAACACTGAAGCTTTCTTT.

The rearrangement links TRBV10-3 to TRBJ2-3; D may be TRBD2 (6 bases). CDR1 is ENHRY and CDR2 is SYGVKD in the germline V gene. V lost 3 bases and J lost 0, with 13 bases in between. The CDR3 runs 16 residues. DNA of the CDR3: TGTGCCATCAGTGAACGAGGGACTTCTAGCACAGATACGCAGTATTTT. Translated: CAISERGTSSTDTQYF.

The chain recombines TRBV28 with TRBJ2-6; D is ambiguous. V shed 6 bases and J shed 2 bases, with 11 bases lying between them. Germline V gene sequence: CDR1 MDHEN, CDR2 SYDVKM. The length of the CDR3 is 15 residues. In DNA, the CDR3 is TGTGCCAGCAGCCCCCCTCCTGCTGGGGCCAACGTCCTGACTTTC. Residues: CASSPPPAGANVLTF.

This clonotype was recorded at least ten times. The genes are TRBV12-3 or TRBV12-4 and TRBJ2-2, with D tentatively TRBD2 (6 bases). This CDR3 contains 14 residues. The V gene lost 10 bases and the J gene lost 0 bases, with 12 bases spanning the gap. The CDR3 loop reads CANRAGPNTGELFF. The DNA for the CDR3 is TGTGCCAACCGAGCGGGCCCGAACACCGGGGAGCTGTTTTTT.

CDR3 region: CASSQDLGLGNEQFF. For the CDR3, the DNA is TGTGCCAGCAGCCAAGATCTGGGCTTGGGAAATGAGCAGTTCTTC. The chain employs TRBV3-1 and TRBJ2-1, with unresolved D. The CDR3 runs 15 residues. Trimming pared 0 bases from V and 7 bases from J, leaving 13 bases between. Germline loops: CDR1 LGHDT, CDR2 YNNKEL (reference sequence).

This clonotype occurred a few times. This chain uses TRBV4-1 with TRBJ1-5, with D possibly being TRBD1 (5 bases). Germline lookup yields CDR1 MGHRA and CDR2 YSYEKL. The CDR3 length is 15 residues. Trimming cost V 5 bases and J 4 bases, with 15 bases left between them. The CDR3 spells CASSEHRGRNQPQHF. DNA for the CDR3: TGCGCCAGCAGCGAACATCGGGGGAGGAATCAGCCCCAGCATTTT.